This T cell receptor beta chain was captured by sequencing in a study of OX40 agonist ivuxolimab in advanced cancers. On the study more broadly: The group had a mean age of around 60 years, ranged from about 20 to 79, and was 82.7% male. Study results and limitations: Expanded clones were, on average, more numerous in CD8+ T cells than in CD4+. Clones of CD4+ and CD8+ blood T cells grew by week 6 at doses of 0.1 to 3.0 mg/kg. Expanded peripheral T cells had an undetermined antigen specificity.

The protocol was immunoSEQ multiplex PCR, while the TCRdb copy is restricted to in-frame clones and leaves out a portion. The table includes fewer than 75,000 clones, approximately 90% detected once. CDR3 length equals 15 residues. J gave up 7 bases and V 1 base, and 9 bases lay outside the gene matches. Germline V gives CDR1 LGHNA, CDR2 YSLEER. A word on this clone: Its antigen is undetermined.

The genes are TRBV4-3 and TRBJ2-7, with 8 bases that match TRBD2. This sequence was found in an adult with an advanced solid tumor such as melanoma, head and neck, liver or kidney cancer. Sequencing used CD4+ or CD8+ T cells sorted from blood, obtained in a trial of the OX40 agonist ivuxolimab. The CDR3 here is CASSQGLAPFLEQYF. CDR3 coding DNA: TGCGCCAGCAGCCAAGGACTAGCGCCCTTTCTGGAGCAGTACTTC.